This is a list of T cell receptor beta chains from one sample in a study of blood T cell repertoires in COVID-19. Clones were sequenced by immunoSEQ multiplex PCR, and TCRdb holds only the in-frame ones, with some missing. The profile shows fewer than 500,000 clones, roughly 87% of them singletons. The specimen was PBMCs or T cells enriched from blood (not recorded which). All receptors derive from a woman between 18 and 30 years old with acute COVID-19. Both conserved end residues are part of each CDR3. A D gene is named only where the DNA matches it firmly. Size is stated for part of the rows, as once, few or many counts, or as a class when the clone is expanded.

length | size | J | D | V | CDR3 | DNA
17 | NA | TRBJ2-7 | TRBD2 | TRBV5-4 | CASSLELAGAQSYEQYF | TGTGCCAGCAGCTTGGAACTAGCGGGGGCCCAATCCTACGAGCAGTACTTC
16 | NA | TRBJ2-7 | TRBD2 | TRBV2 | CASSDRVLADLYEQYF | TGTGCCAGCAGTGATCGGGTCCTAGCGGATTTATACGAGCAGTACTTC
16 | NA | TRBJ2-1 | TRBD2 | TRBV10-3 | CAIRQRLAGLYNEQFF | TGTGCCATCAGACAGAGACTAGCGGGGCTTTACAATGAGCAGTTCTTC
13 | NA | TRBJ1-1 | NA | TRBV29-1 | CSVDRGVRTEAFF | TGCAGCGTTGATCGGGGTGTTAGGACTGAAGCTTTCTTT
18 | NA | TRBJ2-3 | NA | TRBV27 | CASSLDRGLASFTDTQYF | TGTGCCAGCAGTTTAGATCGGGGTCTAGCAAGCTTCACAGATACGCAGTATTTT
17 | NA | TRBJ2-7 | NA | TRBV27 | CASSLSIGSHRSYEQYF | TGTGCCAGCAGTTTATCGATCGGGTCGCATAGGTCCTACGAGCAGTACTTC
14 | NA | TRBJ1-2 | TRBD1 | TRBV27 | CASSISQGAEGYTF | TGTGCCAGCAGTATCTCACAGGGGGCGGAAGGCTACACCTTC
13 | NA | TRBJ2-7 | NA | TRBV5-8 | CASSPLFPYEQYF | TGTGCCAGCAGCCCCTTGTTTCCCTACGAGCAGTACTTC
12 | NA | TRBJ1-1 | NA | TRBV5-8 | CASSLKGTEAFF | TGTGCCAGCAGCTTAAAGGGGACTGAAGCTTTCTTT
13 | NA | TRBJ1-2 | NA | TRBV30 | CAWSGGTNYGYTF | TGTGCCTGGAGCGGAGGGACTAACTATGGCTACACCTTC
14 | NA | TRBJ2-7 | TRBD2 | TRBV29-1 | CSVETSGSSYEQYF | TGCAGCGTTGAAACTAGCGGAAGCTCCTACGAGCAGTACTTC
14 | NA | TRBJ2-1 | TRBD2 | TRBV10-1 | CASSTSSQREEQFF | TGCGCCAGCAGTACTAGCTCCCAGCGGGAAGAGCAGTTCTTC
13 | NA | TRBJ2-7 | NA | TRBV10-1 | CASSRQSSYEQYF | TGCGCCAGCAGCCGACAGAGCTCCTACGAGCAGTACTTC
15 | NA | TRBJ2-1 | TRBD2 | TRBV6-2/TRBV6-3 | CASSHSAGVRNEQFF | TGTGCCAGCAGCCATTCAGCGGGAGTTAGGAATGAGCAGTTCTTC
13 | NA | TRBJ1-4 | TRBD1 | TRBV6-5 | CASRRDSNEKLFF | TGTGCCAGCAGACGGGACAGTAATGAAAAACTGTTTTTT
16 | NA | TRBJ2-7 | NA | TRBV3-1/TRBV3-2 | CASSQGTELNSYEQYF | TGTGCCAGCAGCCAAGGTACAGAGCTTAACTCCTACGAGCAGTACTTC
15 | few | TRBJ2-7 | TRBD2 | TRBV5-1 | CASSGGGPGDYEQYF | TGCGCCAGCAGCGGCGGGGGTCCCGGGGACTACGAGCAGTACTTC
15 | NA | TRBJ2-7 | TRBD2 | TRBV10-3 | CAISAYGTTSYEQYF | TGTGCCATCAGCGCCTACGGGACTACCTCCTACGAGCAGTACTTC
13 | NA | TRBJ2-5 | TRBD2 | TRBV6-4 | CASIGREGETQYF | TGTGCCAGCATCGGGAGGGAAGGAGAGACCCAGTACTTC
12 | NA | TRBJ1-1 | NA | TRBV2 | CASSDRGTEAFF | TGTGCCAGCAGTGACAGGGGTACTGAAGCTTTCTTT
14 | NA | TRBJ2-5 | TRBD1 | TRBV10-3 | CAISDHRGSETQYF | TGTGCCATCAGTGATCACAGGGGTTCTGAGACCCAGTACTTC
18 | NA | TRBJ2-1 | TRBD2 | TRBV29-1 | CSVFGLAGGGGSYNEQFF | TGCAGCGTCTTCGGACTAGCGGGAGGTGGGGGCTCCTACAATGAGCAGTTCTTC
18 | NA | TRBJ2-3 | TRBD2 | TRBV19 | CASSRGLAGTTSTDTQYF | TGTGCCAGTAGCCGGGGACTAGCGGGGACTACTAGCACAGATACGCAGTATTTT
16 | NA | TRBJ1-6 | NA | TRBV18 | CASSPVFLNSESPLHF | TGTGCCAGCTCACCCGTTTTTTTAAATTCCGAGTCACCCCTCCACTTT
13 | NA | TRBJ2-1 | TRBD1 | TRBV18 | CASSDRDRGEQFF | TGTGCCAGCTCCGACAGGGATCGCGGTGAGCAGTTCTTC
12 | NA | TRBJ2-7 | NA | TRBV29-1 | CSVESGFDEQYF | TGCAGCGTTGAGTCCGGGTTCGACGAGCAGTACTTC
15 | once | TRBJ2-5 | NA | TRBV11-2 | CASSPWEQGQETQYF | TGTGCCAGCAGCCCATGGGAACAGGGTCAGGAGACCCAGTACTTC
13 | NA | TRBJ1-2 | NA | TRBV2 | CASSPDSNYGYTF | TGTGCCAGCAGCCCGGACAGCAACTATGGCTACACCTTC
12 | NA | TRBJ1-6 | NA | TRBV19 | CASRTYNSPLHF | TGTGCCAGTAGGACTTATAATTCACCCCTCCACTTT
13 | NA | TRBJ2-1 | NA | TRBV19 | CASITEEGDEQFF | TGTGCCAGTATTACGGAAGAGGGTGATGAGCAGTTCTTC
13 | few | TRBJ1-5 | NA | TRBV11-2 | CASSFSSNQPQHF | TGTGCCAGCAGCTTTAGTAGCAATCAGCCCCAGCATTTT
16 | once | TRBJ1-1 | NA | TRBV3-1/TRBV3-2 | CASSQERGGFNTEAFF | TGTGCCAGCAGCCAAGAAAGAGGCGGGTTTAACACTGAAGCTTTCTTT
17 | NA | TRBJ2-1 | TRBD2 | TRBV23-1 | CASSQTPTSGSIHEQFF | TGCGCCAGCAGTCAAACCCCGACTAGCGGGAGCATCCATGAGCAGTTCTTC
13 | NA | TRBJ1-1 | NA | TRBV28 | CASTLGTNTEAFF | TGTGCCAGCACTTTAGGTACTAACACTGAAGCTTTCTTT
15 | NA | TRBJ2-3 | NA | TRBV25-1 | CASSEAGISTDTQYF | TGTGCCAGCAGTGAGGCGGGGATAAGCACAGATACGCAGTATTTT
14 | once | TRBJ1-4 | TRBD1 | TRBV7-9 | CASSRQGAREKLFF | TGTGCCAGCAGCCGACAGGGGGCGCGAGAAAAACTGTTTTTT
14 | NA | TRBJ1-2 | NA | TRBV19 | CASSHPGGSDGYTF | TGTGCCAGTAGTCACCCGGGGGGCTCTGATGGCTACACCTTC
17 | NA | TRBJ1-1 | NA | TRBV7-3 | CASSLGRRRWGNTEAFF | TGTGCCAGCAGCTTAGGGAGACGGCGTTGGGGTAACACTGAAGCTTTCTTT
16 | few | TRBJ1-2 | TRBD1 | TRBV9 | CASSVGTGPANYGYTF | TGTGCCAGCAGCGTAGGGACAGGGCCAGCTAACTATGGCTACACCTTC
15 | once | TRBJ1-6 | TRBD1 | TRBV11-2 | CASSLRAGGESPLHF | TGTGCCAGCAGCTTAAGGGCAGGGGGCGAATCACCCCTCCACTTT
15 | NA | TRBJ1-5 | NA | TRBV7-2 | CASSPRGGSNQPQHF | TGTGCCAGCAGCCCGAGGGGAGGTAGCAATCAGCCCCAGCATTTT
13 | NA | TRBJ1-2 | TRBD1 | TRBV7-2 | CASSSSTGDGYTF | TGTGCCAGCAGCTCATCAACAGGGGATGGCTACACCTTC
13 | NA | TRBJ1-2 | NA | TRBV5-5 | CASSSVQDYGYTF | TGTGCCAGCAGCTCGGTTCAGGACTATGGCTACACCTTC
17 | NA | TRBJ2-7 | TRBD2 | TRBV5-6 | CASSLGRLAGGFVEQYF | TGTGCCAGCAGCTTGGGCAGACTAGCGGGGGGTTTCGTCGAGCAGTACTTC
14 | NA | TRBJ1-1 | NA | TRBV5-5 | CASSPIQVKTEAFF | TGTGCCAGCAGCCCTATTCAAGTTAAGACTGAAGCTTTCTTT
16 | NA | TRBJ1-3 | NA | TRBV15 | CATSRRGSRPGDTIYF | TGTGCCACCAGCAGAAGGGGGTCCCGTCCCGGCGACACCATATATTTT
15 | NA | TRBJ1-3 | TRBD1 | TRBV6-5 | CASMFRQGDGNTIYF | TGTGCCAGCATGTTTCGACAGGGTGATGGAAACACCATATATTTT
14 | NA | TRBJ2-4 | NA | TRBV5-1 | CASSLGGNGNIQYF | TGCGCCAGCAGCTTGGGAGGGAACGGAAACATTCAGTACTTC
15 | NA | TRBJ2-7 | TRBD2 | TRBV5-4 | CASSLITSGDYEQYF | TGTGCCAGCAGCTTGATTACTAGCGGGGATTACGAGCAGTACTTC
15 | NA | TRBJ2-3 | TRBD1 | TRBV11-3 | CASSGPGQDTDTQYF | TGTGCCAGCAGCGGCCCGGGACAGGACACAGATACGCAGTATTTT
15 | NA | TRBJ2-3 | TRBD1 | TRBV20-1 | CSASGGQGRGDTQYF | TGCAGTGCTAGTGGGGGACAGGGTCGTGGAGATACGCAGTATTTT
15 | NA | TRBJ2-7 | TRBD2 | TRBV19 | CASSMSARGDYEQYF | TGTGCCAGTAGTATGTCGGCGCGGGGGGACTACGAGCAGTACTTC
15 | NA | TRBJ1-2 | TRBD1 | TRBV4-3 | CASSQEDRGDYGYTF | TGCGCCAGCAGCCAAGAGGACAGGGGAGACTATGGCTACACCTTC
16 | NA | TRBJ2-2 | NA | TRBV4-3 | CASSQDVGSNTGELFF | TGCGCCAGCAGCCAAGATGTCGGTTCGAACACCGGGGAGCTGTTTTTT
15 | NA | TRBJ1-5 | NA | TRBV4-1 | CASSQVGGSNQPQHF | TGCGCCAGCAGCCAAGTTGGAGGAAGCAATCAGCCCCAGCATTTT
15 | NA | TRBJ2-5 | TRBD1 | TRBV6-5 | CASSWTGKDWETQYF | TGTGCCAGCAGTTGGACAGGGAAAGACTGGGAGACCCAGTACTTC
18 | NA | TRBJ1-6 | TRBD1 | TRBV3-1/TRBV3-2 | CASSRARGQAASNSPLHF | TGTGCCAGCAGCCGGGCCAGGGGACAGGCCGCGAGTAATTCACCCCTCCACTTT
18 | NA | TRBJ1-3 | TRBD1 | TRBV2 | CASSPDRDRGQTGNTIYF | TGTGCCAGCAGTCCCGACCGGGACAGGGGTCAAACTGGAAACACCATATATTTT
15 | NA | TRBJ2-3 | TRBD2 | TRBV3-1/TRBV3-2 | CASSQRLAGTDTQYF | TGTGCCAGCAGCCAAAGACTAGCGGGTACAGATACGCAGTATTTT
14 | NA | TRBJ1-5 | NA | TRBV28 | CASRDRTNNQPQHF | TGTGCCAGCAGGGACAGAACTAACAATCAGCCCCAGCATTTT